This T cell receptor (beta chain) was sequenced for a study of blood T cell repertoires in COVID-19. The germline V gene has CDR1 SEHNR and CDR2 FQNEAQ (reference sequence). V shed 5 bases and J 1 base; nucleotides not matched to a gene: 11. This CDR3 is 18 amino acids long. Assay used: immunoSEQ multiplex PCR; TCRdb lists only in-frame clones, some missing. Of 430,000 or so clones in the sample, around 90% were seen once. This receptor was taken from a man aged 18 to 29 with COVID-19, enrolled during active disease. V gene TRBV7-9 combines with J gene TRBJ2-5; 12 bases fit TRBD2. The specimen sequenced was peripheral blood. The DNA for the CDR3 is TGTGCCAGCAGCCCGGGACTAGCGGGCGCGAGTTCCCAAGAGACCCAGTACTTC. It specifies CASSPGLAGASSQETQYF.